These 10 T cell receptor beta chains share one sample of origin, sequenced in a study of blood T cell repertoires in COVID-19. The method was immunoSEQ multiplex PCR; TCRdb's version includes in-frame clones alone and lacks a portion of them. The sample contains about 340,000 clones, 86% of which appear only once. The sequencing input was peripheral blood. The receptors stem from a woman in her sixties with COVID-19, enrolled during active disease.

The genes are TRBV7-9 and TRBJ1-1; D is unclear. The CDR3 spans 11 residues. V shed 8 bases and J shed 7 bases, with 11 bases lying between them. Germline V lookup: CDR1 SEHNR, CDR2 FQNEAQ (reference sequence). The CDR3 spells CASYGAGEAFF. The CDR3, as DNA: TGTGCCAGCTATGGAGCTGGTGAAGCTTTCTTT.

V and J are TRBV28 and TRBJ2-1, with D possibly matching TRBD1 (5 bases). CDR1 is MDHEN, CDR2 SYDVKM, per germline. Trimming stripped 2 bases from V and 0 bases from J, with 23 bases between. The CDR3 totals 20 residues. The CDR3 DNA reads TGTGCCAGCAGTTTAGGCCCCCCAGGGCGGAGCCTTAGCTCCTACAATGAGCAGTTCTTC. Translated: CASSLGPPGRSLSSYNEQFF.

In nucleotides, the CDR3 is TGTGCCAGCAGCTTAGAGGGACAGGGACGGGAAAAACTGTTTTTT. This gives the protein CASSLEGQGREKLFF. The chain is built from TRBV7-2 and TRBJ1-4, with TRBD1 matching 9 bases. The trim removed 1 base at V and 8 bases at J, leaving 5 bases unmatched. Germline V gene sequence: CDR1 SGHTA, CDR2 FQGNSA. The length of the CDR3 is 15 residues.

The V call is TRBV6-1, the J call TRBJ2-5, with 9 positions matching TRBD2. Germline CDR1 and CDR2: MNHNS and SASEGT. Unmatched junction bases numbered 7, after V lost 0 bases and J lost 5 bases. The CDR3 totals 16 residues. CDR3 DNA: TGTGCCAGCAGTGAAGCGGCGCTAGCGGGGAGGGAGACCCAGTACTTC. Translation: CASSEAALAGRETQYF.

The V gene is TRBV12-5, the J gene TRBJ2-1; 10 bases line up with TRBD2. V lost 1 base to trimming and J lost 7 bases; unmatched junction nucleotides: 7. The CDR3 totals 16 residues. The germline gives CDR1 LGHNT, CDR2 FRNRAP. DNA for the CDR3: TGTGCTAGTGGTTTGGGGAGCGGGGGGGCTCGAAATGAGCAGTTCTTC. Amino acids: CASGLGSGGARNEQFF.

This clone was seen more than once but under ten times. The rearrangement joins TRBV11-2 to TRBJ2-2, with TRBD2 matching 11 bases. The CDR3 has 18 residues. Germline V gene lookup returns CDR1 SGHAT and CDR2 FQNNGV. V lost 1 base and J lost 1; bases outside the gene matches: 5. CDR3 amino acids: CASSLVSGGAQNTGELFF. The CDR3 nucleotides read TGTGCCAGCAGCTTAGTTAGCGGGGGGGCGCAGAACACCGGGGAGCTGTTTTTT. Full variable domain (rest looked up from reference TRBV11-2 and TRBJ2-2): EAGVAQSPRYKIIEKRQSVAFWCNPISGHATLYWYQQILGQGPKLLIQFQNNGVVDDSQLPKDRFSAERLKGVDSTLKIQPAKLEDSAVYLCASSLVSGGAQNTGELFFGEGSRLTVL.

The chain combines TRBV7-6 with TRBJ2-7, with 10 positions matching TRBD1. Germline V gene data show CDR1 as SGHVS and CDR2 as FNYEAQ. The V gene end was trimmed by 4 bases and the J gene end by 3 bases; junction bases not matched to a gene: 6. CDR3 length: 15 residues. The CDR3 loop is CASSSGQGYFYEQYF. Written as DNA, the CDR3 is TGTGCCAGCAGCTCGGGACAGGGGTATTTCTACGAGCAGTACTTC.

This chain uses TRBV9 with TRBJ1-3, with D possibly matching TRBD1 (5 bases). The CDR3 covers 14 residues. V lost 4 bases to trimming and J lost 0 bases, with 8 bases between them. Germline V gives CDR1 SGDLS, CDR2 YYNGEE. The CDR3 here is CASSPQGSGNTIYF. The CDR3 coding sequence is TGTGCCAGCAGCCCCCAGGGCTCTGGAAACACCATATATTTT.

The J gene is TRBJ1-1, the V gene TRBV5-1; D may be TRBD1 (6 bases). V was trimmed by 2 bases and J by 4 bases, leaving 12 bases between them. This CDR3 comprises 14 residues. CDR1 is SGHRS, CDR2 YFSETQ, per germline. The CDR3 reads CASSLLGGLTEAFF. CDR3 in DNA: TGCGCCAGCAGCTTACTAGGGGGTCTCACTGAAGCTTTCTTT. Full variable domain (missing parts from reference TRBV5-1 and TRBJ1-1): KAGVTQTPRYLIKTRGQQVTLSCSPISGHRSVSWYQQTPGQGLQFLFEYFSETQRNKGNFPGRFSGRQFSNSRSEMNVSTLELGDSALYLCASSLLGGLTEAFFGQGTRLTVV.

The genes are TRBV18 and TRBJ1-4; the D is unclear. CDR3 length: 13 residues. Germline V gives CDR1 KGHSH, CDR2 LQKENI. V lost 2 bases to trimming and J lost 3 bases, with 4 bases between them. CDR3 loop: CASSPIANEKLFF. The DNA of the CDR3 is TGTGCCAGCTCACCAATCGCTAATGAAAAACTGTTTTTT.